Presented here are 18 T cell receptor beta chains from one specimen sequenced in a study of beta chain features in type 1 diabetes. Sequencing targeted expressed TCRB transcripts, as all isolated RNA had been reverse transcribed. Here immunoSEQ multiplex PCR was the method, and the copy in TCRdb shows in-frame clones only, minus some. The sample has about 220,000 clones; roughly 11% are singletons. The material sequenced was central memory CD4+ T cells from blood. The origin of the receptors is a man aged 18-30 years in good health.

The gene calls are TRBV10-3 and TRBJ1-4; 10 bases match TRBD1. Losses at the gene ends were 4 bases for V and 8 bases for J; bases not matched to a gene: 4. From germline, CDR1 is ENHRY and CDR2 SYGVKD. This CDR3 has 14 residues. The CDR3 nucleotides are TGTGCCATCAGTGCCGGACAGGGGGGAGAAAAACTGTTTTTT. It codes for CAISAGQGGEKLFF.

This chain joins TRBV5-1 and TRBJ2-4; D not certain. The CDR3 covers 15 residues. In germline, CDR1 is SGHRS, CDR2 YFSETQ. Trimming took off 2 bases at V and 2 bases at J, with 11 bases between the two ends. CDR3: CASSLGPAPKNIQYF. The CDR3 region has the DNA TGCGCCAGCAGCTTAGGGCCGGCGCCCAAAAACATTCAGTACTTC. Full variable domain (remainder filled in from reference TRBV5-1 and TRBJ2-4): KAGVTQTPRYLIKTRGQQVTLSCSPISGHRSVSWYQQTPGQGLQFLFEYFSETQRNKGNFPGRFSGRQFSNSRSEMNVSTLELGDSALYLCASSLGPAPKNIQYFGAGTRLSVL.

The genes are TRBV29-1 and TRBJ1-5; 9 bases agree with TRBD1. CDR3 length: 15 amino acids. Looked up from germline, CDR1 is SQVTM and CDR2 is ANQGSEA. V was pared by 4 bases and J by 6 bases, with 10 bases of the junction left unmatched. The CDR3 region is CSVATGQGLSQPQHF. CDR3 DNA sequence: TGCAGCGTTGCGACGGGACAGGGATTAAGTCAGCCCCAGCATTTT. The full variable domain, completed using reference TRBV29-1 and TRBJ1-5, is SAVISQKPSRDICQRGTSLTIQCQVDSQVTMMFWYRQQPGQSLTLIATANQGSEATYESGFVIDKFPISRPNLTFSTLTVSNMSPEDSSIYLCSVATGQGLSQPQHFGDGTRLSIL.

The chain recombines TRBV10-3 with TRBJ1-5; D not resolved. The ends were cut back, 0 bases at V and 0 bases at J, with 9 bases in the middle. Germline V gene lookup returns CDR1 ENHRY and CDR2 SYGVKD. The CDR3 runs 16 residues. CDR3 sequence: CAISESNGISNQPQHF. The CDR3 bases are TGTGCCATCAGTGAGTCTAACGGGATTAGCAATCAGCCCCAGCATTTT.

The gene calls are TRBV9 and TRBJ2-7; 7 bases are a match to TRBD1. Germline V gene sequence: CDR1 SGDLS, CDR2 YYNGEE. The CDR3 is 15 amino acids. V lost 1 base, J lost 6 bases, and 10 bases stayed unmatched. The CDR3 reads CASSVHEGALGEQYF. The CDR3 region has the DNA TGTGCCAGCAGCGTACATGAGGGGGCTCTGGGCGAGCAGTACTTC. Complete variable domain (other parts from reference TRBV9 and TRBJ2-7): DSGVTQTPKHLITATGQRVTLRCSPRSGDLSVYWYQQSLDQGLQFLIQYYNGEERAKGNILERFSAQQFPDLHSELNLSSLELGDSALYFCASSVHEGALGEQYFGPGTRLTVT.

The sample holds a few counts of this clone. The rearrangement joins TRBV6-1 to TRBJ2-3; TRBD2 matches 11 bases. Germline CDR1 MNHNS, CDR2 SASEGT. J lost 4 bases, V lost 7 bases, and 7 bases had no gene match. The CDR3 has 15 amino acids. In DNA form, the CDR3 reads TGTGCCAGCACCACCGGGACTAGCGGCGCAGATACGCAGTATTTT. Protein sequence: CASTTGTSGADTQYF.

This clone was found a few times. This sequence joins TRBV10-1 and TRBJ2-3, with 10 bases identical to TRBD2. The V gene end was trimmed by 3 bases and the J gene end by 2 bases; junction bases not matched to a gene: 8. CDR3 length: 17 residues. Germline V gene sequence: CDR1 WNHNN, CDR2 SYGVQD (reference sequence). The CDR3 loop reads CASSDPGLAAATDTQYF. The CDR3 nucleotides read TGCGCCAGCAGTGACCCCGGACTAGCGGCCGCCACAGATACGCAGTATTTT.

This clone was seen only once. This chain links TRBV7-2 with TRBJ2-5; TRBD2 agrees at 9 bases. CDR1 is SGHTA, CDR2 FQGNSA, per germline. J lost 5 bases, V lost 1 base, and 8 bases had no gene match. The CDR3 runs 16 residues. CDR3 amino acids: CASSLVEAGGRETQYF. For the CDR3, the DNA is TGTGCCAGCAGCTTAGTAGAAGCGGGAGGCCGGGAGACCCAGTACTTC.

On this clone itself: Other DNA sequences in the sample encode the same CDR3. The J gene is TRBJ2-5, the V gene TRBV7-8; no reliable D call. Trimming took off 1 base at V and 5 bases at J, with 8 bases between the two ends. Germline values: CDR1 SGHVS, CDR2 FQNEAQ. The CDR3 sequence is 13 residues long. The CDR3 DNA reads as TGTGCCAGCAGCTTAGTGGGTTTGGAGACCCAGTACTTC. This gives the protein CASSLVGLETQYF. The full variable domain, rest sourced from reference TRBV7-8 and TRBJ2-5, is GAGVSQSPRYKVAKRGQDVALRCDPISGHVSLFWYQQALGQGPEFLTYFQNEAQLDKSGLPSDRFFAERPEGSVSTLKIQRTQQEDSAVYLCASSLVGLETQYFGPGTRLLVL.

This rearrangement joins TRBV18 to TRBJ2-7; 12 nucleotides line up with TRBD2. CDR1 is KGHSH, CDR2 LQKENI, per germline. Trimming at V came to 3 bases and at J to 2 bases, leaving 8 bases not matched to a gene. The CDR3 runs to 17 residues. CDR3 sequence reads: CASSPGLAGGGPYEQYF. The CDR3 DNA sequence: TGTGCCAGCTCACCGGGACTAGCGGGTGGTGGGCCCTACGAGCAGTACTTC.

This clone was observed a handful of times. This chain uses TRBV6-5 with TRBJ2-7, with D tentatively TRBD1 or TRBD2 (5 bases each). The CDR3 extends over 13 amino acids. The V end lost 2 bases, the J end lost 3 bases, and 8 bases lay between the germline ends. The germline gives CDR1 MNHEY, CDR2 SVGAGI. In nucleotides, the CDR3 is TGTGCCAGCAGTTACCGGGGCATCTACGAGCAGTACTTC. Translated, it gives CASSYRGIYEQYF.

This sequence joins TRBV30 and TRBJ1-6; D remains ambiguous. CDR3 size: 9 residues. Germline V gene data show CDR1 as GTSNPN and CDR2 as SVGIG (reference sequence). V was clipped by 2 bases and J by 11 bases, with 1 base between them. The CDR3 DNA reads TGTGCCTGGAGTCCACCCCTCCACTTT. Its protein is CAWSPPLHF.

V and J are TRBV30 and TRBJ1-2; a possible D gene is TRBD1 (5 bases). The CDR3 is 15 amino acids. V shed 4 bases and J shed 7 bases, with 22 bases lying between them. CDR1 and CDR2 (germline): GTSNPN, SVGIG (reference sequence). CDR3 sequence: CAWTRGTGESRGYTF. Here the CDR3 DNA reads TGTGCCTGGACTCGGGGGACCGGAGAATCCCGTGGCTACACCTTC.

This clone was seen only a few times. The chain links TRBV9 to TRBJ1-1; no reliable D call. The CDR3 contains 15 residues. Looked up from germline, CDR1 is SGDLS and CDR2 is YYNGEE. V lost 0 bases, J lost 0 bases, and 9 bases lay in between. The CDR3 loop is CASSVAGGMNTEAFF. CDR3 nucleotide sequence: TGTGCCAGCAGCGTAGCGGGAGGCATGAACACTGAAGCTTTCTTT.

Only a few counts were recorded for this clone. The chain employs TRBV18 and TRBJ2-3; D uncertain. CDR1 and CDR2 from the germline V gene are KGHSH and LQKENI. The ends were cut back, 5 bases at V and 6 bases at J, with 12 bases in the middle. CDR3 length: 13 residues. The CDR3 bases are TGTGCCAGCTCAAAGAACGCCGAGGATACGCAGTATTTT. It is translated as CASSKNAEDTQYF.

This clone was seen only a few times. The chain uses TRBV7-2 and TRBJ2-1; D is ambiguous. CDR1 is SGHTA and CDR2 is FQGNSA in the germline V gene. The CDR3 has 15 residues. The V end lost 4 bases, the J end lost 1 base, and 11 bases lay between the germline ends. CDR3 sequence (DNA): TGTGCCAGCAGCTCGGTTGGCTGGTCCTACAATGAGCAGTTCTTC. It translates to CASSSVGWSYNEQFF.

This chain uses TRBV7-2 with TRBJ2-2, with D possibly matching TRBD2 (6 bases). The CDR3 spans 14 residues. V lost 3 bases to trimming and J lost 3 bases, with 8 bases between them. Germline CDR1 is SGHTA and CDR2 is FQGNSA. CDR3 loop: CASSLGLYTGELFF. CDR3 coding DNA: TGTGCCAGCAGCTTGGGACTGTACACCGGGGAGCTGTTTTTT.

Only a few counts were recorded for this clone. The rearrangement joins TRBV30 to TRBJ2-7; 9 bases are shared with TRBD2. Germline CDR1 GTSNPN, CDR2 SVGIG (reference sequence). The CDR3 spans 18 residues. J lost 4 bases, V lost 4 bases, and 20 bases had no gene match. CDR3 nucleotides: TGTGCCTGGAATCAGGTGGCTAGCGGGGACCGGATCAGATACGAGCAGTACTTC. This sequence encodes CAWNQVASGDRIRYEQYF.